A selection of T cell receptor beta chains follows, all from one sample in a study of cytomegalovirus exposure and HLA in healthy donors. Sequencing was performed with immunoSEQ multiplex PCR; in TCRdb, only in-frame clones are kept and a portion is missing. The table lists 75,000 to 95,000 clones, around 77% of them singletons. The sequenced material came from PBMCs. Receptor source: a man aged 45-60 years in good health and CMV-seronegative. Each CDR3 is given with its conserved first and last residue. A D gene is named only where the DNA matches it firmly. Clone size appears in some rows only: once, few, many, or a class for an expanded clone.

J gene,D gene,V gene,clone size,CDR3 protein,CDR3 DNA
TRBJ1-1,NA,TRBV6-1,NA,CASSGGRVDTEAFF,TGTGCCAGCAGTGGGGGCAGGGTAGACACTGAAGCTTTCTTT
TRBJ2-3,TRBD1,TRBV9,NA,CASSVDGGQITDTQYF,TGTGCCAGCAGCGTAGATGGGGGACAGATAACAGATACGCAGTATTTT
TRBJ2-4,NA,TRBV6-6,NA,CASQGRGTAKNIQYF,TGTGCCAGCCAGGGGAGGGGGACGGCCAAAAACATTCAGTACTTC
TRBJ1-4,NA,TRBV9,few,CASSSPGPGSGAKLFF,TGTGCCAGCAGCTCCCCAGGGCCTGGCTCGGGTGCAAAACTGTTTTTT
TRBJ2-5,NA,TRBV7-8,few,CASSLGTGYRETQYF,TGTGCCAGCAGCTTAGGTACAGGGTATCGAGAGACCCAGTACTTC
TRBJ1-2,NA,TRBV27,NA,CASSLGARAYGYTF,TGTGCCAGCAGTTTAGGAGCCAGAGCCTATGGCTACACCTTC
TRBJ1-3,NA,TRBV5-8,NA,CASSPLQGRKADTIYF,TGTGCCAGCAGCCCGTTACAGGGAAGAAAGGCGGACACCATATATTTT
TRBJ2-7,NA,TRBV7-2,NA,CASSLEVGITYEQYF,TGTGCCAGCAGCTTAGAAGTCGGGATAACCTACGAGCAGTACTTC
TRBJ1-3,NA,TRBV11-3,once,CASSLARAGNTIYF,TGTGCCAGCAGCTTAGCCAGGGCTGGAAACACCATATATTTT
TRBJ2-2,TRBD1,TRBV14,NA,CASSQEDRDRTGELFF,TGTGCCAGCAGCCAGGAGGACAGGGATAGGACCGGGGAGCTGTTTTTT
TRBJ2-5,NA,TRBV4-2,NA,CASSQYFGSQETQYF,NA
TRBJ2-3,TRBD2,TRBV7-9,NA,CASSSTSGGGTDTQYF,TGTGCCAGCAGCTCGACTAGCGGGGGGGGCACAGATACGCAGTATTTT
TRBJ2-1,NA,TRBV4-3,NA,CASSQAGTRLYNEQFF,TGCGCCAGCAGCCAAGCCGGGACTCGACTTTACAATGAGCAGTTCTTC
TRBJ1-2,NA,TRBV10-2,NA,CASSPPGGKGGYTF,TGCGCCAGCAGTCCCCCCGGGGGGAAGGGTGGCTACACCTTC
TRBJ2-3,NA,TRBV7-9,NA,CASSLVAGFGTDTQYF,TGTGCCAGCAGCTTAGTTGCAGGGTTTGGCACAGATACGCAGTATTTT
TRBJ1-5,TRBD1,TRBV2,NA,CASSGDSGGNQPQHF,TGTGCCAGCAGCGGGGACAGCGGAGGGAATCAGCCCCAGCATTTT